This T cell receptor beta chain originates from a study of T cell responses to AZD1222 COVID-19 vaccine. Study conclusions and caveats: Possibly, clonal diversity was underestimated; donors were largely white British and included more females. Spike as a whole was targeted by vaccine-associated CD4 TCRs, dominant at 160-218 and 743-854.

Of note for this clone: Its antigen is unknown.

Clones were sequenced by immunoSEQ multiplex PCR, and TCRdb holds only the in-frame ones, with some missing. The sample gives 150,000 to 200,000 clones, 90% to 95% of which show up once; around 3.7% is in the top ten. The length of the CDR3 is 12 residues. CDR1 SGHDT and CDR2 YYEEEE come from the germline V gene. V was trimmed by 1 base and J by 6 bases, leaving 7 bases between them. J is TRBJ1-1 and V is TRBV5-6, with no clear D. This sequence was found in an adult who received the AZD1222 COVID-19 vaccine. The material sequenced was peripheral blood, taken 28 days after the second AZD1222 dose. In nucleotides, the CDR3 is TGTGCCAGCAGCTTGATATCCGCTGAAGCTTTCTTT. Its protein is CASSLISAEAFF. The full variable domain, completed using reference TRBV5-6 and TRBJ1-1, is DAGVTQSPTHLIKTRGQQVTLRCSPKSGHDTVSWYQQALGQGPQFIFQYYEEEERQRGNFPDRFSGHQFPNYSSELNVNALLLGDSALYLCASSLISAEAFFGQGTRLTVV.